This is a list of T cell receptor beta chains from one sample in a study of beta chain features in type 1 diabetes. Sequenced by immunoSEQ multiplex PCR; TCRdb stores in-frame clones only, minus some. The table shows under 300,000 clones, with approximately 14% occurring only once. The sequenced material came from naive CD4+ T cells from blood. These receptors came from a young man with type 1 diabetes. Each CDR3 is given without its conserved first and last residue. A D gene is named only where the DNA matches it firmly.

TRBJ1-6	TRBV6-5	TRBD1	ASRAQGQGDSPLH
TRBJ1-2	TRBV5-4	-	ASSPTLTANYGYT
TRBJ1-1	TRBV7-8	TRBD1	ASSLEGAPNTEAF
TRBJ1-1	TRBV27	TRBD1	ASSFRTGNTEAF
TRBJ1-5	TRBV18	-	ASSPKDRTGNQPQH
TRBJ2-3	TRBV7-9	TRBD2	ASSFNSGISDTQY
TRBJ2-7	TRBV7-9	TRBD1	ASSLTGVGEQY
TRBJ1-2	TRBV4-2	-	ASSQEGAGANFYT
TRBJ2-1	TRBV9	TRBD2	ASSVERGVYNEQF
TRBJ2-1	TRBV7-2	TRBD2	ASSSGLAGGFEQF
TRBJ1-1	TRBV29-1	-	SVRAGNTEAF
TRBJ2-1	TRBV14	TRBD2	ASSPTAGGLNVNEQF
TRBJ2-7	TRBV5-4	TRBD1	ASSSGTGAGRDYEQY
TRBJ1-2	TRBV11-2	TRBD1	ASSRDRGDGYT
TRBJ1-1	TRBV7-9	-	ASSLAMDSF
TRBJ2-1	TRBV19	-	ASDAGGREQF
TRBJ2-7	TRBV2	-	ASSQAGYEQY
TRBJ2-3	TRBV5-1	-	ASSLPSGTDTQY
TRBJ2-5	TRBV20-1	TRBD1	SAGTGY
TRBJ2-7	TRBV2	TRBD1	ASTGQGVSYEQY
TRBJ2-7	TRBV5-6	-	ASSIGGEQY
TRBJ2-5	TRBV2	TRBD2	ASSSPPGGQGETQY
TRBJ2-5	TRBV9	-	ASSGGGFLQETQY
TRBJ2-7	TRBV29-1	TRBD1	SAIPGQGFYEQY
TRBJ2-7	TRBV5-4	TRBD2	ASSSTGLAAEQY
TRBJ2-1	TRBV9	TRBD2	ASSVGLAGAQGEQF
TRBJ2-7	TRBV18	-	ASSPPGAYEQY
TRBJ2-3	TRBV9	-	ASSPRIGGGGTDTQY
TRBJ2-5	TRBV7-2	-	ASSPARRGETQY
TRBJ2-1	TRBV19	-	ASTVRGGVSYNEQF
TRBJ2-2	TRBV7-9	-	ASSSGNTGELF
TRBJ2-2	TRBV30	-	AWSDGVTTGELF
TRBJ2-1	TRBV7-9	TRBD2	ASSPLWGTSDNEQF
TRBJ2-2	TRBV10-1	-	ASSAGTLPGELF
TRBJ2-1	TRBV10-3	TRBD2	ATSAAGEYNEQF
TRBJ2-5	TRBV13	-	ASSLQGTSPQETQY
TRBJ1-2	TRBV6-5	-	ASSPGPYGYT
TRBJ2-6	TRBV27	-	ARNTIEQGDGSGANVLT
TRBJ2-2	TRBV29-1	TRBD1	SVGTGTGELF
TRBJ1-5	TRBV7-2	-	ASSELGVYSNQPQH
TRBJ2-7	TRBV18	-	ASSLPGLYYEQY
TRBJ2-7	TRBV9	TRBD1	ASSVWDSQWDEQY
TRBJ1-2	TRBV5-1	-	ASSVSGTLNYGYT
TRBJ2-7	TRBV18	TRBD1	ASSPPGQGLYEQY
TRBJ2-7	TRBV5-1	-	ASSLDNSYEQY
TRBJ2-5	TRBV6-5	TRBD1	ASRHDRVRETQY
TRBJ2-1	TRBV5-4	-	ASTLKERRGYNEQF
TRBJ2-5	TRBV7-9	-	ASSTKTGSRETQY
TRBJ1-3	TRBV7-6	-	ASSSSSARANTIY